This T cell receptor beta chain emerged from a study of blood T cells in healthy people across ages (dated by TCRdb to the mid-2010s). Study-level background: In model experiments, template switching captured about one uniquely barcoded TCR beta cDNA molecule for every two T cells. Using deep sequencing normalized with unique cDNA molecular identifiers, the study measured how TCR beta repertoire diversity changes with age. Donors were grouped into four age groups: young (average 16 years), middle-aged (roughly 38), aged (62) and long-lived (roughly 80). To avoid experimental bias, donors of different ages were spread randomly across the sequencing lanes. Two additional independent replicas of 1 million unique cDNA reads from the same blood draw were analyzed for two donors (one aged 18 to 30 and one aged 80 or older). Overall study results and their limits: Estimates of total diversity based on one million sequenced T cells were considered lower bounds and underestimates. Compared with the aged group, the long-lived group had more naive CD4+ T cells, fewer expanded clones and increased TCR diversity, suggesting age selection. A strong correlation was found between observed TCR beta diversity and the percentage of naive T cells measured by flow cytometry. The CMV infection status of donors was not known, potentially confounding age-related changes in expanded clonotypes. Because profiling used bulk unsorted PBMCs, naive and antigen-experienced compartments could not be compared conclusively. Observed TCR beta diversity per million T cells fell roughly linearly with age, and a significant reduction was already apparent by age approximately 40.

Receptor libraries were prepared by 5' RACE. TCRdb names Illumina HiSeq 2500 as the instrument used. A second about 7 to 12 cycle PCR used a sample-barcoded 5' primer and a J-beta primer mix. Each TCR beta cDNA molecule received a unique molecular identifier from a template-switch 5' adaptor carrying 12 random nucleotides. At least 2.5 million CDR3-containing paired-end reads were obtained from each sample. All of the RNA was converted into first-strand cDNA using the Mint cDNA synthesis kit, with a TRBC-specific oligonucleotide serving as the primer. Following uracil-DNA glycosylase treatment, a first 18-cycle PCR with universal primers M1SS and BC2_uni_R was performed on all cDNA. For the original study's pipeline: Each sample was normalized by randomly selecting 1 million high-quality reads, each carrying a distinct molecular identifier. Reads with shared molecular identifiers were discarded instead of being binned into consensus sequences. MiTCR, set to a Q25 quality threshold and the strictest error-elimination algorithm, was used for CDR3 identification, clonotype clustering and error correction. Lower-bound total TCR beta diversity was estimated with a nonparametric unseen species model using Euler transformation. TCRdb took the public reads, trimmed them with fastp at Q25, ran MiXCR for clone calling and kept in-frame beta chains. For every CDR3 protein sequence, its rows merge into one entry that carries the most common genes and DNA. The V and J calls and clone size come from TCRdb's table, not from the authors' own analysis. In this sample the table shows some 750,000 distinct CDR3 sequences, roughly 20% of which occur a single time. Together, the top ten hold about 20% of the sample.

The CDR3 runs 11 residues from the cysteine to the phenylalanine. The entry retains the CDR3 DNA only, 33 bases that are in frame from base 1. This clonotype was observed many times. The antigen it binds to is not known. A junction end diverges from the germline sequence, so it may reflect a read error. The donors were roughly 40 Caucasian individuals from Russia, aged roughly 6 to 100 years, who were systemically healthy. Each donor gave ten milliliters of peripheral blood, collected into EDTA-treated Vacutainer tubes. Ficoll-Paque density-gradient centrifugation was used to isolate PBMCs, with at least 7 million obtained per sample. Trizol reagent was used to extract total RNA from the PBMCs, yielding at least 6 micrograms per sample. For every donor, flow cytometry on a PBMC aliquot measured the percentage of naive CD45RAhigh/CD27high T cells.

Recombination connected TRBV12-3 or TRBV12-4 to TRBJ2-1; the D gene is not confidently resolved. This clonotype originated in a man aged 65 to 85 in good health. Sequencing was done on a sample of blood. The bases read TGTGCCAGCAGCTTAGTCAATGAGCAGTTCTTC. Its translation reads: CASSLVNEQFF.